This TCR beta chain is from a study of neurological immune-mediated disorders. Study conclusions and caveats: There was no association between the multiple sclerosis repertoire cluster and any clinical or MRI feature.

The V and J ends lost 1 base and 1 base respectively, with 7 bases between them. Looked up from germline, CDR1 is SEHNR and CDR2 is FQNEAQ (reference sequence). This CDR3 comprises 14 residues. TCRdb itself ran the 5' RACE reads through MiXCR, one entry per CDR3 protein. The sample has approximately 82,000 distinct CDR3 sequences, 2.5% to 3% seen once. Many counts were recorded for this clonotype. What it binds is not known. The J gene is TRBJ1-1, the V gene TRBV7-9; D is ambiguous. This receptor was identified in a woman in her 30s with multiple sclerosis. Material for sequencing was PBMCs. CDR3 bases: TGTGCCAGCAGCTTAGATCAAGCGAACACTGAAGCTTTCTTT. Translating it yields CASSLDQANTEAFF.